Following are 8 T cell receptor beta chains from one sample sequenced in a study of blood T cells in healthy people across ages. Together with a sample-barcoded 5' primer, a J-beta primer mix was included in a second PCR lasting roughly 6 to 12 cycles. TCRdb called the 5' RACE reads again in MiXCR, with one record for every CDR3 protein. The data contain about 1.4 million distinct CDR3 sequences, roughly 59% of them singletons. The sample consisted of blood. The receptors originated from a man aged 18 to 30 in good health.

This chain uses TRBV20-1 with TRBJ2-1, with 8 nucleotides matching TRBD1. CDR1 and CDR2 from the germline V gene are DFQATT and SNEGSKA (reference sequence). The CDR3 runs 15 residues. V shed 2 bases and J 0 bases; nucleotides not matched to a gene: 3. This CDR3 reads CSARFQGASYNEQFF. The CDR3 DNA follows: TGCAGTGCTAGATTTCAGGGGGCCTCCTACAATGAGCAGTTCTTC.

This clonotype was seen at least ten times. The J gene is TRBJ2-1, the V gene TRBV7-2, with D hard to call. The V and J ends lost 9 bases and 5 bases respectively, with 8 bases between them. The germline gives CDR1 SGHTA, CDR2 FQGNSA. The length of the CDR3 is 11 residues. The DNA of the CDR3 is TGTGCCAGTAGACTGGACAATGAGCAGTTCTTC. This codes for CASRLDNEQFF.

V is TRBV6-1 and J is TRBJ2-7, with D uncertain. Germline assignment: CDR1 MNHNS and CDR2 SASEGT. The CDR3 spans 15 residues. Trimming left V 0 bases short and J 6 bases short, with 15 bases between. Here the CDR3 reads CASSEASSKSGEQYF. The CDR3 nucleotides are TGTGCCAGCAGTGAAGCTTCGAGCAAGTCGGGCGAGCAGTACTTC.

This clonotype has a single count. The chain joins TRBV12-5 to TRBJ2-7; no reliable D call. V was cut by 2 bases and J by 4 bases, with 9 bases left in between. The length of the CDR3 is 13 residues. Germline-derived CDR1 and CDR2 are LGHNT and FRNRAP. CDR3 sequence: CASGLSAAYEQYF. The CDR3 nucleotides read TGTGCTAGTGGTTTGTCGGCTGCTTACGAGCAGTACTTC.

The chain uses TRBV29-1 and TRBJ1-2; a weak D match, TRBD1 (6 bases). The CDR3 runs 15 residues. Trimming pared 1 base from V and 2 bases from J, leaving 14 bases between. From germline, CDR1 is SQVTM and CDR2 ANQGSEA. The CDR3 protein is CSVEVGGRPNYGYTF. The DNA for the CDR3 is TGCAGCGTTGAAGTGGGGGGGCGCCCAAACTATGGCTACACCTTC.

The DNA of the CDR3 is TGTGCCACCAGCAGAGGCCAGTACTACGAGCAGTACTTC. It specifies CATSRGQYYEQYF. The chain links TRBV15 to TRBJ2-7; D gene ambiguous. V gave up 1 base and J gave up 3 bases, with 7 bases separating them. Looked up from germline, CDR1 is LNHNV and CDR2 is YYDKDF (reference sequence). The CDR3 extends over 13 amino acids.

The gene calls are TRBV4-3 and TRBJ2-4; the match to TRBD1 covers 7 bases. Near its end, the DNA agrees better with TRBJ2-7, so the J call may be wrong. Germline-derived CDR1 and CDR2 are LGHNA and YSLEER. The CDR3 is made up of 15 amino acids. In nucleotides, the CDR3 is TGCGCCAGCAGCAAAACCCAGGACAGGTTCTACGAGCAGTACTTC. Translation: CASSKTQDRFYEQYF.

In this sample, this clonotype turned up a few times. V usage is TRBV4-3 and J usage is TRBJ2-5, with 7 bases fitting TRBD1. This CDR3 comprises 17 residues. The germline V gene has CDR1 LGHNA and CDR2 YSLEER. V shed 4 bases and J 2 bases; nucleotides not matched to a gene: 13. Written as DNA, the CDR3 is TGCGCCAGCAGCCCCCACGACAGGGCTATAGGGCAAGAGACCCAGTACTTC. Its protein is CASSPHDRAIGQETQYF.